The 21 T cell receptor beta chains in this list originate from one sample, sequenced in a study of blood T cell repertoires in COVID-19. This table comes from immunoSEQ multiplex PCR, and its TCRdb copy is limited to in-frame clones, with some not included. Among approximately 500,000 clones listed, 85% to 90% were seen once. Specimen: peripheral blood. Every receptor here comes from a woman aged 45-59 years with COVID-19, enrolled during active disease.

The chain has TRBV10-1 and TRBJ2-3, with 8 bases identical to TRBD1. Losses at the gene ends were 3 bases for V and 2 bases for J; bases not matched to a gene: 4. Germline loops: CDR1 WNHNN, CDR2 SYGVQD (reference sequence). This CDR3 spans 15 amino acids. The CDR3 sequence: CASSDTGGHTDTQYF. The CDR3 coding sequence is TGCGCCAGCAGTGATACAGGGGGGCACACAGATACGCAGTATTTT.

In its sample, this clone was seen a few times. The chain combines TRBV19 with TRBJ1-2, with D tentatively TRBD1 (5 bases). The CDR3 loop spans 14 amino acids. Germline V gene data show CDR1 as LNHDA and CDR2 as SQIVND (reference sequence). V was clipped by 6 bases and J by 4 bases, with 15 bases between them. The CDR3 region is CASSRAGERYGYTF. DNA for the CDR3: TGTGCCAGTAGCCGGGCGGGGGAACGCTATGGCTACACCTTC.

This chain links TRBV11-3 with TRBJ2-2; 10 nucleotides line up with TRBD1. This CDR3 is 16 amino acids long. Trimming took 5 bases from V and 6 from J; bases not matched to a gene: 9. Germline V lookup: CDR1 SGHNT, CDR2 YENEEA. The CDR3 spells CASSTLLGTGAGELFF. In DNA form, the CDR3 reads TGTGCCAGCAGCACCCTACTAGGGACAGGGGCCGGGGAGCTGTTTTTT.

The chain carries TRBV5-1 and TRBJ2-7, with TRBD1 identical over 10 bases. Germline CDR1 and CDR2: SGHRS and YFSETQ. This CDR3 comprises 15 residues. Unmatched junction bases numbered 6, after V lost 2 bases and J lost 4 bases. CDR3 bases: TGCGCCAGCAGCTTCACCGGGACAGGGGTATACGAGCAGTACTTC. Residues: CASSFTGTGVYEQYF.

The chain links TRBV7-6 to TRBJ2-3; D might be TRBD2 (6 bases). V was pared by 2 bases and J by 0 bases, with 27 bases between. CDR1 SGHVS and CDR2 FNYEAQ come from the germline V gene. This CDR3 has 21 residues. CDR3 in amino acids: CASSLRPPTVGRETSTDTQYF. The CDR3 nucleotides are TGTGCCAGCAGCTTACGTCCACCTACAGTTGGGCGGGAAACTAGCACAGATACGCAGTATTTT.

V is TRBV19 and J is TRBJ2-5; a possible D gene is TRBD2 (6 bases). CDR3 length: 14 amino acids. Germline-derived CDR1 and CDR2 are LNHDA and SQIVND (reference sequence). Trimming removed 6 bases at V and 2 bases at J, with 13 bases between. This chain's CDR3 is CASRDIAVQETQYF. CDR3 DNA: TGTGCCAGTAGAGACATAGCGGTACAAGAGACCCAGTACTTC.

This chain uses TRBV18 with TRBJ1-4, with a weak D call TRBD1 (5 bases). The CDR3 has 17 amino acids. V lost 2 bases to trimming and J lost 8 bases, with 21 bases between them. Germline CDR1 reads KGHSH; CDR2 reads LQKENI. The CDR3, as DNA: TGTGCCAGCTCACCATCGAGCTTTCAGGGTATGGAGGAAAAACTGTTTTTT. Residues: CASSPSSFQGMEEKLFF.

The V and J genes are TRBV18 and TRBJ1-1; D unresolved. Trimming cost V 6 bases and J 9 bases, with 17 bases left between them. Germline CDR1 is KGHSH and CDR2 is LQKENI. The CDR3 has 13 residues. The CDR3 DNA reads TGTGCCAGCTCGCCAAACAGCAATGGTAAAGCTTTCTTT. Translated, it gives CASSPNSNGKAFF.

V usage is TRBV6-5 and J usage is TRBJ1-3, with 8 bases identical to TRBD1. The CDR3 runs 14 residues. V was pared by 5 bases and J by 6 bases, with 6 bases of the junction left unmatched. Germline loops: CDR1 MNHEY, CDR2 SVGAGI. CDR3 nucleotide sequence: TGTGCCAGCAGTAGGGACAGGACATTAAACACCATATATTTT. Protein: CASSRDRTLNTIYF.

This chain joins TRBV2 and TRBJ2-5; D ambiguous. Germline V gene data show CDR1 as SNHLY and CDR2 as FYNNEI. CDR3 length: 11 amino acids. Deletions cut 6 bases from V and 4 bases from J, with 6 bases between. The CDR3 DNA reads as TGTGCCAGCAGAAATAGAGAGACCCAGTACTTC. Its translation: CASRNRETQYF.

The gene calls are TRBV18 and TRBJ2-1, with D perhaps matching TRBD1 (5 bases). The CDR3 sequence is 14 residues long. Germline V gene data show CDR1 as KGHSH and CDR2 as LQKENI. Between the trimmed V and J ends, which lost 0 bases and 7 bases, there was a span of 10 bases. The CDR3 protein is CASSPPRGWNEQFF. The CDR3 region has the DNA TGTGCCAGCTCACCACCTAGGGGTTGGAATGAGCAGTTCTTC.

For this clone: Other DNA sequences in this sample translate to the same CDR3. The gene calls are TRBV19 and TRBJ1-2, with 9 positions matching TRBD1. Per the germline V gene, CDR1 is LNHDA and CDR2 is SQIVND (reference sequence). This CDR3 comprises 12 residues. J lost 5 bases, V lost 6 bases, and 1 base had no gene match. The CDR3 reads CASRDRGYGYTF. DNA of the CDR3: TGTGCCAGTAGGGACAGGGGATATGGCTACACCTTC.

The CDR3 loop reads CASRDLNSHNEQFF. CDR3 DNA sequence: TGTGCCAGCAGGGACTTGAACAGTCACAATGAGCAGTTCTTC. The chain employs TRBV27 and TRBJ2-1; maybe TRBD2 (5 bases). The CDR3 totals 14 residues. V lost 6 bases, J lost 5 bases, and 14 bases lay in between. CDR1 MNHEY and CDR2 SMNVEV come from the germline V gene (reference sequence).

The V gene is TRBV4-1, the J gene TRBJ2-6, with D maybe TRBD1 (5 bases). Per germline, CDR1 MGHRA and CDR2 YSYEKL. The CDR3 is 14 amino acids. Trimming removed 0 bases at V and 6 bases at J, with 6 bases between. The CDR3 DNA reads TGCGCCAGCAGCCAAGAAGGACAGGCCAACGTCCTGACTTTC. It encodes CASSQEGQANVLTF.

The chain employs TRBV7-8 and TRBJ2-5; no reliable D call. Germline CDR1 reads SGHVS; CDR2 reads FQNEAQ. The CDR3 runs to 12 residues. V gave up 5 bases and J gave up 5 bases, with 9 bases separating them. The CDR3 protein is CASSPVPETQYF. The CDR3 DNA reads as TGTGCCAGCAGCCCGGTCCCGGAGACCCAGTACTTC. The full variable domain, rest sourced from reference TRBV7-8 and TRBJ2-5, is GAGVSQSPRYKVAKRGQDVALRCDPISGHVSLFWYQQALGQGPEFLTYFQNEAQLDKSGLPSDRFFAERPEGSVSTLKIQRTQQEDSAVYLCASSPVPETQYFGPGTRLLVL.

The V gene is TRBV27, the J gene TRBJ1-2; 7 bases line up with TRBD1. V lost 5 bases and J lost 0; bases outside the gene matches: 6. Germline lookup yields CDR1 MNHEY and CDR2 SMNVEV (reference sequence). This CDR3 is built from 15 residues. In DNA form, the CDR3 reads TGTGCCAGCAGTCAGGGACAGAGCTCTAACTATGGCTACACCTTC. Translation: CASSQGQSSNYGYTF.

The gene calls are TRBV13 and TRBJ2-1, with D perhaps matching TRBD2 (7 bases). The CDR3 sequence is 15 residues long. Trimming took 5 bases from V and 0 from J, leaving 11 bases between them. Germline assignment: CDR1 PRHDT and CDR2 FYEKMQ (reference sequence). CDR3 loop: CASSHRGGSYNEQFF. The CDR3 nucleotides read TGTGCCAGCAGCCATAGGGGGGGCTCCTACAATGAGCAGTTCTTC.

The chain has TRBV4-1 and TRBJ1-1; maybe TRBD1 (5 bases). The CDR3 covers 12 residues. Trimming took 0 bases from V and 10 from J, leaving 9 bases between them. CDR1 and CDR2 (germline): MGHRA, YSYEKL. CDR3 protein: CASSQEGLRAFF. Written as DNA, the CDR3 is TGCGCCAGCAGCCAAGAGGGACTTAGAGCTTTCTTT.

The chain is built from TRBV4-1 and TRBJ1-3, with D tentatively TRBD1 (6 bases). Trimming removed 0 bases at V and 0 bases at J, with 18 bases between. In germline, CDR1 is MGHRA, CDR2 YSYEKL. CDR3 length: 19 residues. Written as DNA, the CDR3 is TGCGCCAGCAGCCAAGATTGGGCAGGGGATTTCCTCTCTGGAAACACCATATATTTT. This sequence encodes CASSQDWAGDFLSGNTIYF.

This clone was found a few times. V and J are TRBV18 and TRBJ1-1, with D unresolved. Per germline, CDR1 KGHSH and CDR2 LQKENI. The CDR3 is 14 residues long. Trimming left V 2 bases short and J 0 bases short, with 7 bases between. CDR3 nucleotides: TGTGCCAGCTCACCAAGGAGCATGAACACTGAAGCTTTCTTT. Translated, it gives CASSPRSMNTEAFF.

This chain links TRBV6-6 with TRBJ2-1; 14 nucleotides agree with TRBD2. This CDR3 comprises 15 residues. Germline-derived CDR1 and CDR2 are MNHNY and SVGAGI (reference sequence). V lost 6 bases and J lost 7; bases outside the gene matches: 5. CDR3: CASSPTSGGANEQFF. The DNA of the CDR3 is TGTGCCAGCAGCCCGACTAGCGGGGGGGCGAATGAGCAGTTCTTC.